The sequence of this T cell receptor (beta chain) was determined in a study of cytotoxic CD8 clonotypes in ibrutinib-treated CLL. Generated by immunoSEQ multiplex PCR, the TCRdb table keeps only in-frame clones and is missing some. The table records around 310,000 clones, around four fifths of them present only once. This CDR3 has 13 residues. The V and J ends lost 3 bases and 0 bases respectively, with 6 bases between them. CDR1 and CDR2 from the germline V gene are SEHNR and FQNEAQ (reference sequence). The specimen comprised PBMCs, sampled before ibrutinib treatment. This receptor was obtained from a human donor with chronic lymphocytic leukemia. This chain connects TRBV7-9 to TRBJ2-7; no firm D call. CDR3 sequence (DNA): TGTGCCAGCAGCTTTGCAGCCTCCTACGAGCAGTACTTC. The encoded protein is CASSFAASYEQYF.